A single sample is the source of the 19 T cell receptor beta chains below, sequenced in a study of early T cells in non-severe SARS-CoV-2 infection. TCRdb re-analysed the 5' RACE reads in MiXCR, keeping a single row per CDR3 protein. The table lists about 50,000 distinct CDR3 sequences, roughly an eighth of them singletons, with roughly a tenth in the top ten. Sequenced material: whole blood. The receptors come from an adult who was a healthcare worker with PCR-confirmed SARS-CoV-2 infection or an uninfected control (not recorded which).

This clonotype was detected only a few times. J is TRBJ2-1 and V is TRBV18; 10 bases align to TRBD2. Looked up from germline, CDR1 is KGHSH and CDR2 is LQKENI. V was clipped by 0 bases and J by 7 bases; unmatched bases: 6. The CDR3 extends over 16 amino acids. CDR3 in DNA: TGTGCCAGCTCACCACCTATCTTAGCGGGGGGTAATGAGCAGTTCTTC. Protein: CASSPPILAGGNEQFF. The whole variable domain, remainder taken from reference TRBV18 and TRBJ2-1, is NAGVMQNPRHLVRRRGQEARLRCSPMKGHSHVYWYRQLPEEGLKFMVYLQKENIIDESGMPKERFSAEFPKEGPSILRIQQVVRGDSAAYFCASSPPILAGGNEQFFGPGTRLTVL.

This clonotype was detected many times. The J gene is TRBJ2-7, the V gene TRBV9; D not resolved. Deletions cut 4 bases from V and 0 bases from J, with 11 bases between. CDR1 and CDR2 (germline): SGDLS, YYNGEE. The CDR3 totals 14 residues. The CDR3 sequence is CASSPTSSSYEQYF. In DNA, the CDR3 is TGTGCCAGCAGCCCGACTTCTAGCTCCTACGAGCAGTACTTC.

This clonotype was found a few times. The J gene is TRBJ1-2, the V gene TRBV15; maybe TRBD1 (5 bases). The CDR3 has 15 amino acids. Germline CDR1 is LNHNV and CDR2 is YYDKDF (reference sequence). V was cut by 3 bases and J by 4 bases, with 15 bases left in between. The CDR3 loop is CATSSSAGTSYGYTF. DNA of the CDR3: TGTGCCACCAGCAGTTCGGCAGGGACTAGCTATGGCTACACCTTC.

The table lists this clonotype with a few counts. CDR3 DNA sequence: TGCAGTGCTAGAGTGACAGGGAGTAATTCACCCCTCCACTTT. Translating gives CSARVTGSNSPLHF. V and J are TRBV20-1 and TRBJ1-6; TRBD1 aligns across 7 bases. Germline lookup yields CDR1 DFQATT and CDR2 SNEGSKA (reference sequence). V lost 1 base, J lost 6 bases, and 3 bases stayed unmatched. CDR3 length: 14 residues.

This clonotype appeared a few times. V and J are TRBV20-1 and TRBJ1-1; 8 nucleotides align to TRBD1. The length of the CDR3 is 12 residues. Germline V gene data show CDR1 as DFQATT and CDR2 as SNEGSKA (reference sequence). V shed 4 bases, J shed 7 bases, and the junction held 5 bases outside the gene matches. This CDR3 reads CSATRGHGEAFF. The CDR3 DNA reads as TGCAGTGCTACCAGGGGGCACGGTGAAGCTTTCTTT.

The table lists this clonotype with many counts. The genes are TRBV4-1 and TRBJ2-2; D may be TRBD1 (6 bases). The CDR3 runs 16 residues. CDR1 is MGHRA and CDR2 is YSYEKL in the germline V gene. The ends were cut back, 3 bases at V and 0 bases at J, with 11 bases in the middle. CDR3: CASSQGHLANTGELFF. Here the CDR3 DNA reads TGCGCCAGCAGCCAGGGACACCTCGCGAACACCGGGGAGCTGTTTTTT.

The V call is TRBV5-1, the J call TRBJ1-1, with 7 bases that match TRBD1. The length of the CDR3 is 15 residues. Germline assignment: CDR1 SGHRS and CDR2 YFSETQ. V shed 3 bases and J 4 bases; nucleotides not matched to a gene: 9. CDR3 DNA: TGCGCCAGCAGCTGGGCAGGGGGAGGGAGCACTGAAGCTTTCTTT. It codes for CASSWAGGGSTEAFF.

In its sample, this clonotype was seen many times. This chain links TRBV5-1 with TRBJ1-1; D may be TRBD1 (5 bases). This CDR3 comprises 15 residues. From germline, CDR1 is SGHRS and CDR2 YFSETQ. Trimming left V 0 bases short and J 1 base short, with 10 bases between. CDR3 nucleotides: TGCGCCAGCAGCTTGGCGCTAGGGGAGAACACTGAAGCTTTCTTT. Protein product: CASSLALGENTEAFF. Looking up the rest from reference TRBV5-1 and TRBJ1-1 gives the full variable domain: KAGVTQTPRYLIKTRGQQVTLSCSPISGHRSVSWYQQTPGQGLQFLFEYFSETQRNKGNFPGRFSGRQFSNSRSEMNVSTLELGDSALYLCASSLALGENTEAFFGQGTRLTVV.

The CDR3, as DNA: TGTGCCAGCATCTCCCCAAGCGGGAGTAAACTGAATGAGCAGTTCTTC. This sequence encodes CASISPSGSKLNEQFF. The rearrangement links TRBV6-2 or TRBV6-3 to TRBJ2-1, with 8 nucleotides matching TRBD2. The junction had 15 bases not matched to a gene; V was cut back by 7 bases and J by 7 bases. Germline V lookup: CDR1 MNHEY, CDR2 SVGEGT. The CDR3 has 16 residues.

The chain is built from TRBV20-1 and TRBJ2-1; 13 bases are a match to TRBD2. Trimming at V came to 1 base and at J to 7 bases, leaving 13 bases not matched to a gene. The CDR3 runs to 18 residues. Germline V gene data show CDR1 as DFQATT and CDR2 as SNEGSKA (reference sequence). The CDR3 DNA reads as TGCAGTGCTAGAGTCGAAAACCCGGGACTAGCGGGAAGGAATGAGCAGTTCTTC. It specifies CSARVENPGLAGRNEQFF.

This clonotype was observed a single time. The chain joins TRBV28 to TRBJ2-7; TRBD1 might be the D (6 bases). Between the trimmed V and J ends, which lost 7 bases and 0 bases, there was a span of 13 bases. The CDR3 is 14 amino acids. From germline, CDR1 is MDHEN and CDR2 SYDVKM. The CDR3, as DNA: TGTGCCAGCATCTCCGGACAGAGCTCCTACGAGCAGTACTTC. This translates into CASISGQSSYEQYF.

This clonotype was seen many times. The genes are TRBV11-3 and TRBJ1-4; D may be TRBD1 (5 bases). The CDR3 runs 16 residues. The V gene lost 0 bases and the J gene lost 8 bases, with 16 bases spanning the gap. Per the germline V gene, CDR1 is SGHNT and CDR2 is YENEEA. The CDR3 coding sequence is TGTGCCAGCAGCTTAGATCTAAGGGGAATCGGGGAAAAACTGTTTTTT. Its translation is CASSLDLRGIGEKLFF.

This rearrangement joins TRBV29-1 to TRBJ2-1, with D perhaps matching TRBD2 (5 bases). Germline V lookup: CDR1 SQVTM, CDR2 ANQGSEA. Trimming cost V 2 bases and J 5 bases, with 13 bases left between them. CDR3 length equals 14 residues. CDR3 in DNA: TGCAGCGTTGAATCTCGGGGAAAAGACAATGAGCAGTTCTTC. Protein sequence: CSVESRGKDNEQFF.

This clonotype was picked up many times. The V gene is TRBV12-3 or TRBV12-4, the J gene TRBJ2-7; TRBD1 matches 8 bases. With V trimmed by 4 bases and J by 3 bases, 2 bases remained unmatched. The CDR3 extends over 13 amino acids. Written as DNA, the CDR3 is TGTGCCAGCAGTTGGGACAGGAGCTACGAGCAGTACTTC. It encodes CASSWDRSYEQYF.

This clonotype was seen just once. The chain links TRBV14 to TRBJ1-2; no reliable D call. CDR1 and CDR2 from the germline V gene are SGHDN and FVKESK. There are 13 residues in the CDR3. V was clipped by 2 bases and J by 4 bases, with 8 bases between them. Here the CDR3 reads CASSQRPVYGYTF. The DNA for the CDR3 is TGTGCCAGCAGCCAACGGCCAGTCTATGGCTACACCTTC.

V gene TRBV7-8 combines with J gene TRBJ1-2, with D perhaps matching TRBD1 (5 bases). From germline, CDR1 is SGHVS and CDR2 FQNEAQ. The CDR3 loop spans 14 amino acids. The ends were cut back, 5 bases at V and 6 bases at J, with 16 bases in the middle. The DNA of the CDR3 is TGTGCCAGCAGCCCCACCGGGACTGTGAATGGCTACACCTTC. Translation: CASSPTGTVNGYTF.

This clonotype was seen only a few times. The chain combines TRBV4-1 with TRBJ2-1; no firm D call. CDR3 length equals 16 residues. Trimming stripped 0 bases from V and 4 bases from J, with 13 bases between. Germline-derived CDR1 and CDR2 are MGHRA and YSYEKL. CDR3 nucleotide sequence: TGCGCCAGCAGCCAAGATAGGCGGAGCCCGTACAATGAGCAGTTCTTC. Translating gives CASSQDRRSPYNEQFF.

This clonotype occurred many times. V is TRBV19 and J is TRBJ1-5, with D possibly TRBD1 on 5 matching bases. V was pared by 3 bases and J by 3 bases, with 12 bases between. The CDR3 extends over 15 amino acids. Germline lookup yields CDR1 LNHDA and CDR2 SQIVND (reference sequence). The chain's CDR3 is CASSMQGANNQPQHF. As DNA, the CDR3 is TGTGCCAGTAGTATGCAGGGAGCAAACAATCAGCCCCAGCATTTT.

CDR3 bases: TGTGCCACCCTAACGGGACGGAATTACGAGCAGTACTTC. Amino acids: CATLTGRNYEQYF. The V gene is TRBV28, the J gene TRBJ2-7, with D perhaps TRBD1 or TRBD2 (5 bases each). Between the trimmed V and J ends, which lost 10 bases and 4 bases, there was a span of 17 bases. Germline V gene sequence: CDR1 MDHEN, CDR2 SYDVKM. CDR3 length: 13 amino acids. Full variable domain (remainder filled in from reference TRBV28 and TRBJ2-7): DVKVTQSSRYLVKRTGEKVFLECVQDMDHENMFWYRQDPGLGLRLIYFSYDVKMKEKGDIPEGYSVSREKKERFSLILESASTNQTSMYLCATLTGRNYEQYFGPGTRLTVT.